This T cell receptor (beta chain) was retrieved from a study of persistence of HIV-infected CD4 T cells. This clone was recorded only once. The antigen is unknown. Cells were stimulated nonspecifically with anti-CD3/anti-CD28 magnetic beads. Responding CD4+ T cells were sorted by upregulation of both CD40 ligand and CD69. Trimming took off 5 bases at V and 4 bases at J, with 13 bases between the two ends. Germline loops: CDR1 SGHNT, CDR2 YENEEA. The CDR3 has 14 amino acids. The immunoSEQ assay was version 4, run in survey mode. TCRdb's copy holds only in-frame clones and misses some; the assay was immunoSEQ multiplex PCR. Among 45,000 or so clones, 75% to 90% were seen once, and the ten largest hold 2.5% to 4%.

The sequence came from an adult woman with HIV who was CMV-seropositive. The V call is TRBV11-3, the J call TRBJ2-3; D remains unclear. Sequencing used CD4+ T cells sorted from PBMCs after roughly 18-hour stimulation, obtained from a patient who received antiretroviral therapy. CDR3 bases: TGTGCCAGCAGCCTTGAAGCTCCGCCAGATACGCAGTATTTT. As protein: CASSLEAPPDTQYF.